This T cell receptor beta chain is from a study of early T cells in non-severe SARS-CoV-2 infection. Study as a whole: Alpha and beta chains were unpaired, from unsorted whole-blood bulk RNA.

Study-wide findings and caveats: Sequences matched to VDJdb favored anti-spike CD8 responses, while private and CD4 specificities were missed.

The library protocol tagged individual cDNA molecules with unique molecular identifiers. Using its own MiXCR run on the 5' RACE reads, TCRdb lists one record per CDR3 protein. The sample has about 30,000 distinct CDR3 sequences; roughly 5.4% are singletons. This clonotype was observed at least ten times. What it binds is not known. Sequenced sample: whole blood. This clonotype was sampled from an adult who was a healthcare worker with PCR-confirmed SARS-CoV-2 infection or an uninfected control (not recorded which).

The CDR3 reads CASSQSGPDTQYF. Here the CDR3 DNA reads TGTGCCAGCAGCCAAAGCGGGCCAGATACGCAGTATTTT. The rearrangement uses TRBV3-1 and TRBJ2-3, with D tentatively TRBD2 (6 bases). The germline gives CDR1 LGHDT, CDR2 YNNKEL (reference sequence). V was clipped by 2 bases and J by 4 bases, with 7 bases between them. This CDR3 region has 13 residues.